Below are 30 T cell receptor beta chains sequenced from a single sample in a study of tumor-infiltrating lymphocytes in primary liver carcinoma (dated by TCRdb to 2017 to 2019). Blood RNA was extracted from unsorted whole blood with TRIzol reagent; germline DNA came from the DNeasy Blood & Tissue kit. Sequencing took place on an Illumina HiSeq 2500. A constant-region primer and ProtoScript II reverse transcriptase were used to reverse-transcribe TCRbeta-specific cDNA from around 530 ng total RNA. Three nested multiplex PCR rounds, following a slightly modified ARM-PCR procedure, were used to build the TCRbeta libraries. Each of the first two PCR rounds ran for around 11 cycles using multiplex TRBV1-TRBV30 forward primers together with a Cbeta reverse primer. TCRdb cleaned the public reads at Q25 with fastp, built clones with MiXCR and kept in-frame beta chains. Each record represents a unique CDR3 protein, reported with the most common genes and DNA among its rows. Here the sample has about 330,000 distinct CDR3 sequences; approximately 64% occur a single time. The ten largest clones add up to approximately 5.9% of the sample.

The sample comprised peripheral blood. Receptors were obtained from a man in his forties with primary liver carcinoma and hepatitis B virus infection.

Turning to this clonotype: The conserved final phenylalanine or tryptophan is absent from the CDR3, which likely points to a read error. The gene calls are TRBV29-1 and TRBJ2-5, with TRBD2 identical over 8 bases. V dropped 5 bases and J dropped 4; count of bases not matched to a gene: 6. Germline-derived CDR1 and CDR2 are SQVTM and ANQGSEA. This CDR3 has 13 residues. The CDR3 is CSVTTSETETQYS. The CDR3 coding sequence is TGCAGCGTTACGACTAGCGAGACAGAGACCCAGTACTCC.

This clonotype was seen once. This may stem from a read error, because a much larger clone lies one nucleotide away. The chain employs TRBV5-6 and TRBJ2-2; D is unclear. Trimming took 0 bases from V and 1 from J, leaving 10 bases between them. The length of the CDR3 is 16 residues. From germline, CDR1 is SGHDT and CDR2 YYEEEE. CDR3 loop: CASSLDRRGNTGELFF. In nucleotides, the CDR3 is TGTGCCAGCAGCTTGGATCGACGAGGGAACACCGGGGAGCTGTTTTTT.

There are a few counts of this clonotype. V and J are TRBV28 and TRBJ2-7; D not certain. The V gene's germline CDR1 is MDHEN and CDR2 SYDVKM. The CDR3 totals 14 residues. Between the trimmed V and J ends, which lost 7 bases and 1 base, there was a span of 14 bases. CDR3 nucleotides: TGTGCCAGCAATCCCCACCAGGCATCCTACGAGCAGTACTTC. This codes for CASNPHQASYEQYF.

As concerns this clonotype: A single base separates this from a much larger clone, so it may be a read error. The chain joins TRBV6-2 or TRBV6-3 to TRBJ2-7, with D perhaps TRBD1 (5 bases). Trimming removed 1 base at V and 5 bases at J, with 18 bases between. Germline CDR1 is MNHEY and CDR2 is SVGEGT. This CDR3 is built from 16 residues. CDR3 loop: CASSYFEEQVKDEQYF. The DNA of the CDR3 is TGTGCCAGCAGTTACTTCGAGGAACAGGTCAAGGACGAGCAGTACTTC.

The chain links TRBV10-3 to TRBJ2-3; no clear D. V gave up 3 bases and J gave up 3 bases, with 7 bases separating them. Germline V CDR1 and CDR2: ENHRY, SYGVKD. The CDR3 runs to 13 residues. CDR3: CAISDHSTDTQYF. In nucleotides, the CDR3 is TGTGCCATCAGTGACCATAGTACAGATACGCAGTATTTT.

For this clonotype: A much larger clone differs from this one at a single base, so this may be a read error. This sequence joins TRBV30 and TRBJ2-1; unclear D gene. V gave up 0 bases and J gave up 4 bases, with 4 bases separating them. The CDR3 runs 12 residues. The germline gives CDR1 GTSNPN, CDR2 SVGIG (reference sequence). The CDR3 protein is CAWSVWYNEQFF. CDR3 DNA: TGTGCCTGGAGTGTGTGGTACAATGAGCAGTTCTTC.

Of note for this clonotype: A read error may produce the germline difference seen at one junction end. The J gene is TRBJ1-1, the V gene TRBV6-6, with D uncertain. This CDR3 is built from 15 residues. CDR1 MNHNY and CDR2 SVGAGI come from the germline V gene (reference sequence). The CDR3 protein is CANSQWGLRETEAFF. CDR3 in DNA: TGTGCCAACAGTCAATGGGGTTTGAGGGAGACTGAAGCTTTCTTT.

Notes on this clonotype: Given a much more abundant clone one base away, this may be a read error. The chain links TRBV12-3 or TRBV12-4 to TRBJ2-1; a possible D gene is TRBD2 (5 bases). V was shortened by 5 bases and J by 0 bases, with 11 bases between the two germline ends. CDR3 size: 15 residues. The CDR3 DNA reads as TGTGCCAGCAGTCTCGGGATCGGCTCCTACAATGAGCAGTTCTTC. This encodes CASSLGIGSYNEQFF.

This clonotype has just a few counts. The chain combines TRBV28 with TRBJ1-6, with TRBD1 as a possible D gene (5 bases). This CDR3 has 14 amino acids. The germline V gene encodes CDR1 MDHEN and CDR2 SYDVKM. Trimming removed 10 bases at V and 10 bases at J, with 20 bases between. The CDR3 loop reads CATPGTSKGSPLHF. In DNA form, the CDR3 reads TGTGCCACTCCTGGGACGTCCAAGGGCTCACCCCTCCACTTT.

Note on this clonotype: Compared with germline, one end of the junction differs, possibly owing to a read error. The rearrangement uses TRBV5-6 and TRBJ2-1; no clear D gene. The CDR3 is 13 residues long. From germline, CDR1 is SGHDT and CDR2 YYEEEE. CDR3 nucleotide sequence: TGTGCCAGCAGCTTGGGTAGCCGATATGAGCAGCTCTTC. Protein: CASSLGSRYEQLF.

This clonotype has a handful of counts. The V and J genes are TRBV5-1 and TRBJ2-7; no reliable D call. V lost 0 bases to trimming and J lost 0 bases, with 7 bases between them. The germline CDR1 and CDR2 sequences are SGHRS and YFSETQ. The CDR3 totals 14 residues. CDR3 amino acids: CASSLELSSYEQYF. Written as DNA, the CDR3 is TGCGCCAGCAGCTTGGAGCTAAGCTCCTACGAGCAGTACTTC.

This clonotype has just a few counts. CDR3 nucleotide sequence: TGTGCCAGCAGCCTCGGGACTCTCAATGAGCAGTTCTTC. This sequence encodes CASSLGTLNEQFF. The gene calls are TRBV5-6 and TRBJ2-1, with D possibly TRBD2 on 6 matching bases. This CDR3 comprises 13 residues. Trimming removed 4 bases at V and 6 bases at J, with 11 bases between. Germline V gene data show CDR1 as SGHDT and CDR2 as YYEEEE.

In this sample, this clonotype turned up a few times. This chain connects TRBV4-1 to TRBJ2-7; 14 bases match TRBD2. Losses at the gene ends were 1 base for V and 0 bases for J; bases not matched to a gene: 11. Germline CDR1 is MGHRA and CDR2 is YSYEKL. The CDR3 consists of 20 residues. The CDR3, as DNA: TGCGCCAGCAGCCAAGTCTGGGGAACCGGGACTAGCGGGAGCTCCTACGAGCAGTACTTC. It is translated as CASSQVWGTGTSGSSYEQYF.

This clonotype was counted a few times. One junction end does not reproduce the germline sequence, and a read error may be involved. The chain carries TRBV11-2 and TRBJ2-3, with D possibly called TRBD1 or TRBD2 (5 bases each). Germline-derived CDR1 and CDR2 are SGHAT and FQNNGV. CDR3 length: 15 residues. The CDR3 spells CASSFWRGRTGTQYF. The CDR3 region has the DNA TGTGCCAGCAGCTTCTGGAGAGGGCGTACAGGTACGCAGTATTTT.

Ten or more counts support this clonotype. This chain uses TRBV6-2 or TRBV6-3 with TRBJ2-7; 8 nucleotides agree with TRBD1. The V segment lost 2 bases and the J segment 4 bases; nucleotides outside the gene matches: 13. Germline V gives CDR1 MNHEY, CDR2 SVGEGT. The CDR3 loop spans 17 amino acids. CDR3 region: CASSYQGARLGRYEQYF. The CDR3 DNA reads TGTGCCAGCAGTTACCAGGGGGCGAGACTAGGACGATACGAGCAGTACTTC.

This clonotype was detected ten times or more. Written as DNA, the CDR3 is TGTGCCAGCAGTCCCTATAGCGGGAGATTCTACAATGAGCAGTTCTTC. Protein sequence: CASSPYSGRFYNEQFF. The rearrangement links TRBV6-2 or TRBV6-3 to TRBJ2-1; 9 bases fit TRBD2. Germline-derived CDR1 and CDR2 are MNHEY and SVGEGT. The CDR3 runs 16 residues. After removal of 5 bases from V and 3 bases from J, the junction contained 8 bases not matched to a gene.

V is TRBV10-3 and J is TRBJ2-7; 9 nucleotides align to TRBD2. Trimming at V came to 5 bases and at J to 3 bases, leaving 8 bases not matched to a gene. Per germline, CDR1 ENHRY and CDR2 SYGVKD. This CDR3 contains 15 residues. CDR3 DNA sequence: TGTGCCATCAGTTGGTCGGCGGGAGGGTACTACGAGCAGTACTTC. This sequence encodes CAISWSAGGYYEQYF.

Regarding this clonotype: At one boundary the junction diverges from the germline segment, which might be a read error. This chain connects TRBV11-2 to TRBJ2-3, with 9 bases that match TRBD2. CDR1 SGHAT and CDR2 FQNNGV come from the germline V gene. There are 17 residues in the CDR3. The CDR3 region has the DNA TGTGCCAGCGGCTTACAGGGTAGCGGGAGTCCCCCAGATACGCAGTATTTT. Translating it yields CASGLQGSGSPPDTQYF.

The CDR3: CASSVIAGSRGEQYF. DNA for the CDR3: TGTGCCAGCAGCGTAATCGCGGGGAGCCGGGGGGAGCAGTACTTC. The chain carries TRBV7-8 and TRBJ2-7, with D perhaps TRBD2 (6 bases). V gave up 5 bases and J gave up 7 bases, with 21 bases separating them. Germline CDR1 and CDR2: SGHVS and FQNEAQ. The CDR3 is 15 amino acids.

On this clonotype: At one of its ends the junction is not consistent with the germline gene, which may arise from a read error. The chain carries TRBV11-2 and TRBJ2-3; the D is unclear. The V gene's germline CDR1 is SGHAT and CDR2 FQNNGV. The CDR3 loop spans 11 amino acids. CDR3: CASSPTEKQYF. CDR3 in DNA: TGTGCTAGCAGCCCCACCGAGAAGCAGTATTTT.

V and J are TRBV6-5 and TRBJ2-7, with 9 positions matching TRBD1. From germline, CDR1 is MNHEY and CDR2 SVGAGI. The V and J ends lost 2 bases and 4 bases, in that order; junction bases with no gene match: 12. The CDR3 contains 17 residues. CDR3 DNA: TGTGCCAGCAGTTACACTAAACCGGGACAGGGTTTTTACGAGCAGTACTTC. Protein product: CASSYTKPGQGFYEQYF.

Regarding this clonotype: One end of the junction is discordant with germline, which a read error may explain. The chain recombines TRBV6-2 or TRBV6-3 with TRBJ2-7; D is possibly TRBD1 or TRBD2 (6 bases each). The length of the CDR3 is 14 residues. The V gene's germline CDR1 is MNHEY and CDR2 SVGEGT. The CDR3 protein is CASTETVGGREKCF. The CDR3 bases are TGTGCCAGCACCGAAACAGTCGGGGGCAGGGAGAAGTGCTTC.

In its sample, this clonotype was seen a few times. The CDR3 nucleotides are TGTGCCAGCAGCCTTACATGGGATGGCTACACCTTC. This sequence encodes CASSLTWDGYTF. The V and J genes are TRBV11-2 and TRBJ1-2; no definite D call. CDR1 and CDR2 from the germline V gene are SGHAT and FQNNGV. V was cut by 5 bases and J by 6 bases, with 10 bases left in between. This CDR3 is 12 amino acids long.

A word on this clonotype: At one boundary the junction diverges from the germline segment, which might be a read error. The genes are TRBV5-1 and TRBJ1-3; D not certain. Germline assignment: CDR1 SGHRS and CDR2 YFSETQ. The CDR3 runs to 12 residues. The CDR3 loop reads CASSPTGNTIYF. The CDR3 DNA reads as TGCGCAAGCAGCCCGACTGGAAACACCATATATTTT.

This chain joins TRBV19 and TRBJ2-7, with 9 positions matching TRBD2. The CDR3 is made up of 15 amino acids. Germline loops: CDR1 LNHDA, CDR2 SQIVND (reference sequence). The J segment lost 1 base and the V segment lost 2 bases, leaving 3 bases of the junction unmatched. DNA of the CDR3: TGTGCCAGTAGTATATCTAGCGGGATTTCCTACGAGCAGTACTTC. Its translation: CASSISSGISYEQYF.

This clonotype was detected many times. The chain carries TRBV4-1 and TRBJ2-7, with a weak D call TRBD2 (6 bases). Between the trimmed V and J ends, which lost 1 base and 5 bases, there was a span of 9 bases. The germline V gene encodes CDR1 MGHRA and CDR2 YSYEKL. This CDR3 has 13 residues. The chain's CDR3 is CASSQGWEDEQYF. CDR3 DNA sequence: TGCGCCAGCAGCCAAGGTTGGGAGGACGAGCAGTACTTC.

This clonotype was detected ten times or more. The J gene is TRBJ2-5, the V gene TRBV11-2, with TRBD1 matching over 8 bases. CDR3 length: 16 amino acids. Germline lookup yields CDR1 SGHAT and CDR2 FQNNGV. Losses at the gene ends were 1 base for V and 0 bases for J; bases not matched to a gene: 4. The CDR3 loop is CASSLGDRLYQETQYF. CDR3 sequence (DNA): TGTGCCAGCAGCTTAGGGGACAGGTTGTACCAAGAGACCCAGTACTTC.

Details on this clonotype: The junction and the germline gene differ at one end; a read error may be behind it. The J gene is TRBJ2-1, the V gene TRBV14; D is possibly TRBD1 (5 bases). The V gene's germline CDR1 is SGHDN and CDR2 FVKESK. The CDR3 is 16 amino acids. CDR3 nucleotides: TGTGCCAGCAGCCGTCGGCAGGGCGCTACCTACAATGAGCAGTCCTTC. Translated: CASSRRQGATYNEQSF.

At least ten counts were recorded for this clonotype. The chain recombines TRBV12-3 or TRBV12-4 with TRBJ1-3; D uncertain. There are 13 residues in the CDR3. V lost 8 bases to trimming and J lost 0 bases, with 8 bases between them. The CDR3 spells CASARSSGNTIYF. As DNA, the CDR3 is TGTGCCAGCGCCCGGAGCTCTGGAAACACCATATATTTT.

The CDR3 loop reads CASRLKVGRVDIGELFF. DNA of the CDR3: TGTGCCAGCAGGCTCAAGGTGGGCAGGGTGGACATCGGGGAGCTGTTTTTT. The J gene is TRBJ2-2, the V gene TRBV12-3 or TRBV12-4; possible D gene TRBD1, 5 bases. The CDR3 contains 17 residues. V dropped 6 bases and J dropped 7 bases, with 24 bases sitting between them.